Sequencing of this T cell receptor (beta chain) was carried out in a study of Graves' ophthalmopathy and Graves' hyperthyroidism (dated by TCRdb to about 2018). At the level of the whole study: Peripheral blood was collected before any treatment was given, at the time of initial diagnosis. In total, some 130 blood samples were TCR-sequenced: roughly 45 ophthalmopathy, 75 hyperthyroidism and some 17 hyperthyroidism-to-ophthalmopathy patients. To explore V-J signatures that separate ophthalmopathy from hyperthyroidism, a discovery set of about a hundred patients was enrolled, consisting of roughly 45 with ophthalmopathy and roughly 60 with stable hyperthyroidism. To tell Graves' ophthalmopathy apart from Graves' hyperthyroidism, and to predict which patients would progress to ophthalmopathy, the study relied on TCR beta repertoire signatures. For independent validation, a separate cohort was made up of 18 to 20 hyperthyroidism patients plus 17 patients who later progressed from hyperthyroidism to ophthalmopathy. T-cell repertoires of thyroid tissue and blood were compared in more than five hyperthyroidism patients. Once sampling was done, hyperthyroidism patients were given methimazole at a starting dose of 30 mg daily, while ophthalmopathy patients were given high-dose intravenous methylprednisolone. Overall results and qualifications from the work: Most expanded thyroid clonotypes with a frequency above 0.001 also appeared in blood, which suggests that blood repertoires may reflect the immune response in the thyroid. No statistical method was used to set the sample size in advance, and the investigators knew which group each participant was assigned to. In cross-validation, the 13-signature model distinguished ophthalmopathy from stable hyperthyroidism with more than 85% sensitivity and approximately 81% specificity, while in the test set the corresponding values were 80% and 75%. In validation, the model predicted ophthalmopathy progression with nearly 71% sensitivity and approximately 72% specificity; some twelve predicted patients were CT-confirmed with GO in a median of 6.5 months.

For repertoire sequencing, the TCR beta CDR3 regions were amplified from RNA transcripts. HTBI primers and the Qiagen OneStep RT-PCR kit were used in a first-round RT-PCR, which was followed by a second-round multiplex PCR, size selection and purification. Libraries were sequenced paired-end with 100 bp reads on an Illumina HiSeq2000. The original methods were these. SOAPnuke was used to process the reads, removing any read that contained adapters or uncalled bases, had a mean Phred below 15, or lacked an exact match to the constant primer or identifier. COPE v1.2.5 was used to merge the high-quality paired reads. Clonotypes were defined as unique nucleotide sequences and were aligned to IMGT TRB V, D and J references using MiTCR v1.1. Analysis was restricted to V-J combinations with a frequency above 0.0001, which covered 99.2% of repertoires. For each V-J combination, a TCR clonal expansion and chaos score was defined as F50 clonal expansion divided by the chaos observed in the TCRdist matrix. Features were reduced by Welch's t-statistics and random forest to approximately 13 V-J combinations, which fed a naive Bayes classifier. The similarity between thyroid and blood repertoires was quantified using the Morisita-Horn index. TCRdb ran its own pipeline on the public reads, namely fastp trimming at Q25 and MiXCR clone calling, and kept in-frame beta chains. CDR3 protein sequences are deduplicated, and each keeps its most common genes and DNA. V and J calls and clone size were set by TCRdb, not the authors. For this sample there are some 750,000 distinct CDR3 sequences; 35% to 50% appear just once. The ten largest clones take up 44% of the sample.

This clonotype has a count of ten or more. This clone's antigen is unknown. Base qualities are not recorded, but no much larger clone differs from it by a single base. Ophthalmopathy patients were characterized by moderately to severely active disease, a Clinical Activity Score of at least 3, a NOSPECS grade of at least 4, and a disease duration under 3 months. Anyone with other autoimmune diseases, uncontrolled infections, pregnancy or lactation was excluded from the study. Diagnosis was based on clinical symptoms, serum thyroxine, TRAb, thyroid ultrasound and orbital computed tomography. Using Ficoll-Paque density gradient centrifugation, PBMCs were isolated from 8.5 to 10 ml of fresh peripheral blood. Total RNA was extracted with Trizol reagent and quality-checked on an Agilent 2100 Bioanalyzer. The sequence was obtained from an adult man with Graves' ophthalmopathy. Sequences were obtained from peripheral blood.

DNA sequence: TGTGCCAGCAGCGTATCCCAAAGTTCAACCCAGCATTTT. Translated, this is CASSVSQSSTQHF. Recombination connected TRBV9 to TRBJ1-5, with the D gene uncertain. The CDR3 spans 13 residues, from the cysteine through the phenylalanine. Just the 39-base CDR3 DNA is kept, in frame starting at base 1. Reading the germline V gene gives CDR1 SGDLS and CDR2 YYNGEE. V and J are truncated by 1 base and 11 bases respectively, leaving an intervening sequence of 13 bases.